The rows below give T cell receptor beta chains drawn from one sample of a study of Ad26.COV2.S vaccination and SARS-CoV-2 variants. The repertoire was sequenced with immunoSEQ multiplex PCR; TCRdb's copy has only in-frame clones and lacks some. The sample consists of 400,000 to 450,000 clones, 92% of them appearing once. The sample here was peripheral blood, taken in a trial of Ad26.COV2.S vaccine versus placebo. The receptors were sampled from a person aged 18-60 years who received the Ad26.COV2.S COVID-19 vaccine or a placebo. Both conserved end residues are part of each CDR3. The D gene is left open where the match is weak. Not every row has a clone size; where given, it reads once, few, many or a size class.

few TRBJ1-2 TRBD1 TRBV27 CASSLRGQTSYGYTF TGTGCCAGCAGTTTAAGGGGACAGACCTCCTATGGCTACACCTTC
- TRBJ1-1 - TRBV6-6 CASSFGQYTEAFF TGTGCCAGCAGTTTTGGACAGTACACTGAAGCTTTCTTT
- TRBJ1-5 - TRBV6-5 CASSYRSGNQPQHF TGTGCCAGCAGTTATCGATCCGGGAATCAGCCCCAGCATTTT
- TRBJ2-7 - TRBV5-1 CASSRSPSYEQYF TGCGCCAGCAGCCGGTCCCCGTCCTACGAGCAGTACTTC
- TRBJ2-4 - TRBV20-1 CSASLGVLAKNIQYF TGCAGTGCTAGTCTCGGCGTTCTAGCCAAAAACATTCAGTACTTC
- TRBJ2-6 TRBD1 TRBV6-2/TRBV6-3 CASSYTQGAGTGANVLTF TGTGCCAGCAGTTACACTCAGGGGGCGGGGACTGGGGCCAACGTCCTGACTTTC
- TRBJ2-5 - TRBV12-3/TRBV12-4 CASRKSPQETQYF TGTGCCAGCAGAAAAAGCCCCCAAGAGACCCAGTACTTC
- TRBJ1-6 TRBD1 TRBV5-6 CASSLVQGPRPDLLHF TGTGCCAGCAGCTTAGTACAGGGGCCACGGCCAGATCTCCTCCACTTT
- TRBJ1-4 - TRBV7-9 CASRGGEKLFF TGTGCCAGCAGGGGGGGTGAAAAACTGTTTTTT
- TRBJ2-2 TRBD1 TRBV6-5 CASRRGQGNTGELFF TGTGCCAGCAGAAGGGGGCAGGGGAACACCGGGGAGCTGTTTTTT
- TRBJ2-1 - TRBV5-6 CASSLDFRGAKEQFF TGTGCCAGCAGCTTGGATTTCCGGGGGGCGAAGGAGCAGTTCTTC
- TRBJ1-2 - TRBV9 CASSVGGRTYGYTF TGTGCCAGCAGCGTGGGGGGGCGCACCTATGGCTACACCTTC
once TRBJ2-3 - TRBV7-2 CASSRSTDTQYF TGTGCCAGCAGCCGTTCGACAGATACGCAGTATTTT